The next 16 T cell receptor beta chains were all read from a single sample in a study of CD8 T cells in ankylosing spondylitis listed by TCRdb under 2017. Libraries came from 5' RACE. The instrument was an Illumina HiSeq 2500. The public reads were reprocessed in TCRdb via fastp at Q25 and MiXCR, keeping in-frame beta chains. Rows are combined by CDR3 protein, so each entry shows the most common genes and DNA. Within this sample are some 220,000 distinct CDR3 sequences, with roughly 8.2% of them counted one time only. More than 4% of the sample belongs to the ten largest clones. The sample comprised blood, either unsorted or a sorted T cell fraction (not recorded which). These receptors originate from a female donor with ankylosing spondylitis or in good health (not recorded which).

This clonotype was detected only a few times. The rearrangement links TRBV7-2 to TRBJ2-7, with TRBD1 identical over 9 bases. Germline assignment: CDR1 SGHTA and CDR2 FQGNSA. The CDR3 runs to 15 residues. V lost 5 bases and J lost 4; bases outside the gene matches: 9. The CDR3 region is CASSKQGAVRYEQYF. In nucleotides, the CDR3 is TGTGCCAGCAGCAAACAGGGGGCGGTAAGGTACGAGCAGTACTTC.

This clonotype was counted at least ten times. This chain joins TRBV29-1 and TRBJ2-3, with D perhaps TRBD2 (6 bases). The CDR3 has 13 amino acids. V shed 6 bases and J shed 6 bases, with 16 bases lying between them. In germline, CDR1 is SQVTM, CDR2 ANQGSEA. The CDR3 sequence is CSVTRTGVDTQYF. CDR3 sequence (DNA): TGCAGCGTCACTAGAACGGGGGTTGATACGCAGTATTTT.

Ten or more counts support this clonotype. The chain is built from TRBV11-2 and TRBJ2-1; 13 bases are a match to TRBD2. The germline gives CDR1 SGHAT, CDR2 FQNNGV. This CDR3 spans 16 amino acids. V dropped 3 bases and J dropped 8; count of bases not matched to a gene: 7. The CDR3 spells CASSFTGTSGNYEQFF. The CDR3 DNA sequence: TGTGCCAGCAGCTTTACCGGGACTAGCGGGAACTATGAGCAGTTCTTC.

This clonotype showed up many times. The chain has TRBV5-1 and TRBJ1-4, with D perhaps TRBD1 (5 bases). In germline, CDR1 is SGHRS, CDR2 YFSETQ. Between the trimmed V and J ends, which lost 4 bases and 4 bases, there was a span of 11 bases. This CDR3 comprises 14 residues. CDR3: CASSRDGLNEKLFF. The CDR3 nucleotides are TGCGCCAGCAGCCGGGACGGACTTAATGAAAAACTGTTTTTT.

The table lists this clonotype with many counts. The CDR3 DNA sequence: TGCAGCGTTGGGCAGGGACGGGGCGAGCAGTACTTC. Amino acids: CSVGQGRGEQYF. V is TRBV29-1 and J is TRBJ2-7, with D possibly called TRBD1 or TRBD2 (5 bases each). The germline V gene has CDR1 SQVTM and CDR2 ANQGSEA. Trimming took 4 bases from V and 6 from J, leaving 13 bases between them. The CDR3 runs 12 residues.

This clonotype was seen more than once but under ten times. The chain links TRBV7-9 to TRBJ2-1; no definite D call. CDR3 length equals 13 residues. The V gene lost 3 bases and the J gene lost 6 bases, with 9 bases spanning the gap. Germline CDR1 reads SEHNR; CDR2 reads FQNEAQ (reference sequence). Here the CDR3 reads CASSFLLSNEQFF. The CDR3 DNA reads TGTGCCAGCAGCTTCCTCCTAAGCAATGAGCAGTTCTTC.

This clonotype was seen repeatedly, ten times or more. The chain is built from TRBV28 and TRBJ1-2, with D possibly being TRBD1 (6 bases). The CDR3 has 15 residues. The germline V and J ends were trimmed by 7 bases and 8 bases, with 23 bases remaining between them. Per the germline V gene, CDR1 is MDHEN and CDR2 is SYDVKM. The CDR3 protein is CASTPRNRGLGGYTF. For the CDR3, the DNA is TGTGCCAGCACCCCCAGAAATAGGGGGTTGGGGGGCTACACCTTC.

CDR3: CASSWGQGREKLFF. In DNA, the CDR3 is TGTGCCAGCAGCTGGGGACAGGGAAGGGAAAAACTGTTTTTT. J is TRBJ1-4 and V is TRBV7-2, with 9 bases fitting TRBD1. The CDR3 extends over 14 amino acids. J gave up 8 bases and V 4 bases, and 5 bases lay outside the gene matches. CDR1 is SGHTA and CDR2 is FQGNSA in the germline V gene.

The table lists this clonotype with many counts. The chain combines TRBV6-2 or TRBV6-3 with TRBJ2-2, with D perhaps matching TRBD1 (6 bases). V lost 8 bases and J 2 bases, leaving 12 bases between the germline ends. Germline loops: CDR1 MNHEY, CDR2 SVGEGT. There are 14 residues in the CDR3. The CDR3 region is CASRLGANTGELFF. CDR3 nucleotides: TGTGCCAGCCGTTTGGGGGCCAACACCGGGGAGCTGTTTTTT.

This clonotype was recorded many times. The chain uses TRBV20-1 and TRBJ2-1, with 9 bases lining up with TRBD2. Germline loops: CDR1 DFQATT, CDR2 SNEGSKA (reference sequence). V was pared by 1 base and J by 0 bases, with 7 bases of the junction left unmatched. This CDR3 has 17 amino acids. The CDR3 region has the DNA TGCAGTGCTAGAGCTAGCGGGGCCCCGAGCTCCTACAATGAGCAGTTCTTC. Translated, it gives CSARASGAPSSYNEQFF.

About this clonotype itself: A much larger clone lies one base from this, so it may be a read error. The chain carries TRBV7-7 and TRBJ2-5; no reliable D call. Germline loops: CDR1 SSHAT, CDR2 FNYEAQ (reference sequence). The CDR3 spans 15 residues. V was trimmed by 1 base and J by 4 bases, leaving 13 bases between them. CDR3 amino acids: CASSLDGRSSETQYF. The CDR3 DNA reads TGTGCCAGCAGCTTAGATGGCAGGAGTTCAGAGACCCAGTACTTC.

This clonotype is a singleton in its sample. The chain links TRBV3-1 to TRBJ1-3; D call uncertain. This CDR3 is built from 18 residues. The V end was cut by 10 bases, the J end by 0 bases, with 25 bases between. The germline CDR1 and CDR2 sequences are LGHDT and YNNKEL (reference sequence). The CDR3 spells CAICFVWGPTTSGNTIYF. The CDR3 DNA reads as TGTGCCATCTGTTTTGTTTGGGGTCCTACCACCTCTGGAAACACCATATATTTT.

This clonotype was counted at least ten times. J is TRBJ1-5 and V is TRBV20-1; 8 bases align to TRBD1. Trimming cost V 5 bases and J 6 bases; bases outside gene matches: 15. The CDR3 has 16 residues. The germline V gene encodes CDR1 DFQATT and CDR2 SNEGSKA (reference sequence). The CDR3 nucleotides are TGCAGTGCTCAGCTCCTTTGGAACAGGGGGAGTCAGCCCCAGCATTTT. Translation: CSAQLLWNRGSQPQHF.

This clonotype was counted at least ten times. The V gene is TRBV29-1, the J gene TRBJ1-1, with D uncertain. The V end was cut by 7 bases, the J end by 1 base, with 10 bases between. Germline V gene sequence: CDR1 SQVTM, CDR2 ANQGSEA. The CDR3 contains 12 residues. The CDR3 region is CSGTLGNTEAFF. CDR3 bases: TGCAGCGGGACCCTCGGGAACACTGAAGCTTTCTTT. Drawing the rest from reference TRBV29-1 and TRBJ1-1, the complete variable domain is SAVISQKPSRDICQRGTSLTIQCQVDSQVTMMFWYRQQPGQSLTLIATANQGSEATYESGFVIDKFPISRPNLTFSTLTVSNMSPEDSSIYLCSGTLGNTEAFFGQGTRLTVV.

This clonotype was recorded many times. V usage is TRBV24-1 and J usage is TRBJ2-3; D may correspond to TRBD1 or TRBD2 (5 bases each). V dropped 3 bases and J dropped 1 base, with 10 bases sitting between them. The CDR3 contains 15 residues. Germline V CDR1 and CDR2: KGHDR, SFDVKD. The CDR3 loop is CATSDRGRGTDTQYF. The CDR3 region has the DNA TGTGCCACCAGTGATAGGGGACGCGGCACAGATACGCAGTATTTT.

This clonotype was counted at least ten times. The V call is TRBV25-1, the J call TRBJ2-3; D is possibly TRBD1 or TRBD2 (6 bases each). Germline CDR1 reads MGHDK; CDR2 reads SYGVNS. V shed 3 bases and J shed 1 base, with 14 bases lying between them. This CDR3 comprises 16 residues. The CDR3 sequence is CASSDPGGAGTDTQYF. CDR3 DNA: TGTGCCAGCAGTGATCCCGGGGGCGCGGGCACAGATACGCAGTATTTT.